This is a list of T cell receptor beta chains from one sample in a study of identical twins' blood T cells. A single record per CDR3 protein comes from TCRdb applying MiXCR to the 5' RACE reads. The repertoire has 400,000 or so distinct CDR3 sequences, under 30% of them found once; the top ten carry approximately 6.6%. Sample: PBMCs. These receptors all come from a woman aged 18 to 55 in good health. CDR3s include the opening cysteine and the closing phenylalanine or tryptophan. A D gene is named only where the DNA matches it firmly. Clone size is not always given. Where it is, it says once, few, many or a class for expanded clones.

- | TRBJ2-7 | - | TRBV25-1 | TGTGCCAGCAGTACCAAAGGGGCTAGCGCACACTACGAGCAGTACTTC | CASSTKGASAHYEQYF
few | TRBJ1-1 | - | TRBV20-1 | TGCAGTGCTACTACAGGGAGGGGGAGCACTGAAGCTTTCTTT | CSATTGRGSTEAFF
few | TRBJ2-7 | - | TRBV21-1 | TGTGCCAGCCCCCCGTTCCCCTACGAGCAGTACTTC | CASPPFPYEQYF
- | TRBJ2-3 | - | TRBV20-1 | TGCAGTGCTAGTCGGCGGGGAGCCAAAGATACGCAGTATTTT | CSASRRGAKDTQYF
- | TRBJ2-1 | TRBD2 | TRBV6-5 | TGTGCCAGCAGCCGGACTAGCGGCCTCTACAATGAGCAGTTCTTC | CASSRTSGLYNEQFF
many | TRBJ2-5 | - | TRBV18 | TGTGCCAGCTCACCTTCGGAGACCCAGTACTTC | CASSPSETQYF
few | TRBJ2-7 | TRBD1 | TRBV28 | TGTGCCAGCGGGGGGACAGGTGCTTCCTACGAGCAGTACTTC | CASGGTGASYEQYF
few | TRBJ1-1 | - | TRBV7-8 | TGTGCCAGCAGCTCTCCTACTGGGATCACTGAAGCTTTCTTT | CASSSPTGITEAFF
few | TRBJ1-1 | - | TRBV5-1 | TGCGCCAGCAGCTTGGAGCTGTACACTGAAGCTTTCTTT | CASSLELYTEAFF
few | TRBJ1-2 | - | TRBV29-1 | TGCAGCGTTCGGGCGGGGGCGGGTGGCTACACCTTC | CSVRAGAGGYTF
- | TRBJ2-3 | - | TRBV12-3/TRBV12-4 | TGTGCCAGCAAACCTAGCGCCGACACAGATACGCAGTATTTT | CASKPSADTDTQYF
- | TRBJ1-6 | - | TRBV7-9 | TGTGCCAGCAGCTTAGAGGGGGACTATAATTCACCCCTCCACTTT | CASSLEGDYNSPLHF
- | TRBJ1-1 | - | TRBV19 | TGTGCCAGCCGACCCCAGGGGATAAGCACTGAAGCTTTCTTT | CASRPQGISTEAFF
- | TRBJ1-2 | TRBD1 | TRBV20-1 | TGCAGTGCGCTGACAGGGTCGGACGGCTACACCTTC | CSALTGSDGYTF
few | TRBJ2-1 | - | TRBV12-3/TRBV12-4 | TGTGCCAGCAGTTCTCCGATAACGGGAGCTTTAAATGAGCAGTTCTTC | CASSSPITGALNEQFF
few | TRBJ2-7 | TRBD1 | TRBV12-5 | TGTGCTAGTGGTTTCGGCCGGGCGACAGGGCCCTACGAGCAGTACTTC | CASGFGRATGPYEQYF
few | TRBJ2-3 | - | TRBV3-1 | TGTGCCAGCAGCTTTGGGTTGGACTCGCAGTATTTT | CASSFGLDSQYF
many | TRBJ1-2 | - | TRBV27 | TGTGCCAGCAGACCCGGGATCCTTTCCTATGGCTACACCTTC | CASRPGILSYGYTF
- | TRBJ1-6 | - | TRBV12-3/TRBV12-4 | TGTGCCAGCAGTTTAGCAGCCTATAATTCACCCCTCCACTTT | CASSLAAYNSPLHF
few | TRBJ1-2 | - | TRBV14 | TGTGCCAGCAGCCCAGACAGGATTTTTGGCTACACCTTC | CASSPDRIFGYTF
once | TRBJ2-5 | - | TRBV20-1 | TGCAGTGCTAGCAACAGGCTAGAGACCCAGTACTTC | CSASNRLETQYF
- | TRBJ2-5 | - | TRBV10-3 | TGTGCCATCAGTTCTGACACTCAAGAGACCCAGTACTTC | CAISSDTQETQYF
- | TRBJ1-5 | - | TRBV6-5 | TGTGCCAGCAGAGAACGACGGTTTAGCAATCAGCCCCAGCATTTT | CASRERRFSNQPQHF
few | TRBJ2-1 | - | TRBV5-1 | TGCGCCAGCAGCTTGAGTGACTCTACATACAATGAGCAGTTCTTC | CASSLSDSTYNEQFF
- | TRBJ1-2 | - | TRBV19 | TGTGCCAGTAGTAACTACAAGGGTGGCTACACCTTC | CASSNYKGGYTF
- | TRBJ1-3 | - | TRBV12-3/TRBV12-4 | TGTGCCAGCTTTCTTCGAGTAGCAAACTCTGGAAACACCATATATTTT | CASFLRVANSGNTIYF
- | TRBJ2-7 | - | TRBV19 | TGTGCCAGTAGTTCCATAACATCGTACGAGCAGTACTTC | CASSSITSYEQYF
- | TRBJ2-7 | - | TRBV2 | TGTGCCAGCACAAAGGAGGACTCCTGCGAGCATTACTTC | CASTKEDSCEHYF
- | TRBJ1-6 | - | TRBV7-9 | TGTGCCAGCCGGTCCGAGTTTAATTCACCCCTCCACTTT | CASRSEFNSPLHF
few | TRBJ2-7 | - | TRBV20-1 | TGCAGTGCTAGAAGACAGGTATCCTACGAGCAGTACTTC | CSARRQVSYEQYF
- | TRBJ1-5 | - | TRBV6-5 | TGTGCCAGCAGGATTACAGGGTATAGCAATCAGCCCCAGCATTTT | CASRITGYSNQPQHF
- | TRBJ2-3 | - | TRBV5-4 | TGTGCCAGCAGCCCCGGAATCGTGCAAGATACGCAGTATTTT | CASSPGIVQDTQYF
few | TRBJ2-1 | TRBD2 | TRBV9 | TGTGCCAGCAGCGTAGTGGGACTAAGAAGTGAGCAGTTCTTC | CASSVVGLRSEQFF
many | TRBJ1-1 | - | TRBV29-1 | TGCAGCGTTGAAGTTGCTAGTCAGAACACTGAAGCTTTCTTT | CSVEVASQNTEAFF
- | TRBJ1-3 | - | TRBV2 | TGTGCCAGCAGTGCCCGAAACACCATATATTTT | CASSARNTIYF
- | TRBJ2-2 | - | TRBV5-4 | TGTGCCAGCAGCTTCAGGGATATCGGGGAGCTGTTTTTT | CASSFRDIGELFF
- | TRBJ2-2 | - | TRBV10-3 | TGTGCCATCAGTATAGACGGCGGGGTGAACACCGGGGAGCTGTTTTTT | CAISIDGGVNTGELFF
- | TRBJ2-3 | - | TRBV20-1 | TGCAGTGCTAGAATGAGCCCATATACGCAGTATTTT | CSARMSPYTQYF
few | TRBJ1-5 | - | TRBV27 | TGTGCCAGCAGGAGAGGGTTTATGATTCAGCCCCAGCATTTT | CASRRGFMIQPQHF
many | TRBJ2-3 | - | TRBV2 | TGTGCCAGCCACCCTTCGCGGAGCACAGATACGCAGTATTTT | CASHPSRSTDTQYF
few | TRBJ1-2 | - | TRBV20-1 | TGCAGTGCTAGCACCGACAGAGCCTATGGCTACACCTTC | CSASTDRAYGYTF
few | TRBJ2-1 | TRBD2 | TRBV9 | TGTGCCAGCAGCGTAGATAGCGGGAGGAATGAGCAGTTCTTC | CASSVDSGRNEQFF
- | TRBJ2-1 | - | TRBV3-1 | TGTGCCAGCAGCCAAGAAGTAGTCAGGGGATATTTCGATGAGCAGTTCTTC | CASSQEVVRGYFDEQFF
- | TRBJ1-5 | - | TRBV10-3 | TGTGCCATCAGTGAGTGGGGGGAAAGCAATCAGCCCCAGCATTTT | CAISEWGESNQPQHF
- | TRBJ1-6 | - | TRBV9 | TGTGCCAGCAGCGGAGAGTATTCACCCCTCCACTTT | CASSGEYSPLHF
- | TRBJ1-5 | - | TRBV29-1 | TGCAGCGTTTCAGATAGCAATCAGCCCCAGCATTTT | CSVSDSNQPQHF
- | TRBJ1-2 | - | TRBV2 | TGTGCCAGCAGGGACTCCATGATCCCTCCTGGCTACACCTTC | CASRDSMIPPGYTF
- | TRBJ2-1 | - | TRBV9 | TGTGCCAGCAGCGTTATCGGTAGTCTAGATGAGCAGTTCTTC | CASSVIGSLDEQFF
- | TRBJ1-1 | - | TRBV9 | TGTGCCAGCAGCGTAGTCCCAGGGAACACTGAAGCTTTCTTT | CASSVVPGNTEAFF
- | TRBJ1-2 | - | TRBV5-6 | TGTGCCAGCAGCCTAGAACCAGGCCGAGTGGGAGCTAACTATGACTACACCTTC | CASSLEPGRVGANYDYTF
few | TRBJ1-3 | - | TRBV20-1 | TGCAGTGCTAGTAGTTTCAGGGTGGCGTCTGGAAACACCATATATTTT | CSASSFRVASGNTIYF
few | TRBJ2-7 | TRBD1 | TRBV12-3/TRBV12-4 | TGTGCCAGCAGCGACAGGGCCTACGAGCAGTACTTC | CASSDRAYEQYF
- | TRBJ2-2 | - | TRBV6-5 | TGTGCCAGCAGTCGCCACCCTCCGAACACCGGGGAGCTGTTTTTT | CASSRHPPNTGELFF